The clone carrying this T cell receptor beta chain came up a few times. What it binds is unknown. Every bit of the isolated RNA underwent reverse transcription, so sequencing read expressed TCRB transcripts. Some clones are missing from TCRdb's copy, which holds only in-frame ones; the method was immunoSEQ multiplex PCR. Of a few hundred thousand clones in the sample, 30% are singletons; the top ten hold roughly 0.06%. The data originate from a study of beta chain features in type 1 diabetes. Background on the study: In age, gender and cell yields, patients were similar to healthy donors. Study results and limitations: Because the template was cDNA, high-expressing cells might be over-represented. Within the patient group, naive, central memory and Treg TCRB repertoires appeared more similar to each other than within healthy donors.

Germline assignment: CDR1 SQVTM and CDR2 ANQGSEA. V dropped 3 bases and J dropped 5 bases, with 16 bases sitting between them. The CDR3 has 14 residues. The sequence was collected from a man younger than 35 in good health. Sequences were obtained from naive CD4+ T cells from blood. The chain has TRBV29-1 and TRBJ2-5; D may correspond to TRBD1 or TRBD2 (5 bases each). The CDR3 sequence: CSVDGGSGTETQYF. The CDR3 bases are TGCAGCGTTGATGGGGGATCGGGCACGGAGACCCAGTACTTC.